These 16 T cell receptor beta chains were all obtained from the same sample, sequenced in a study of CD8+CD57+ T cells in acquired aplastic anemia. Genomic DNA was employed as the template in profiling TCR beta VDJ and CDR3. One entry per CDR3 protein results from TCRdb running MiXCR on the reads. The data show some 190,000 distinct CDR3 sequences, approximately 50% seen once. The sample was sorted CD4+, CD8+, or CD8+CD57+ T cells (not recorded which) from PBMCs. These receptors came from a human donor in good health, serving as a control.

The J gene is TRBJ1-5, the V gene TRBV10-3; 9 bases fit TRBD1. CDR3 length: 18 amino acids. J lost 0 bases, V lost 3 bases, and 9 bases had no gene match. The germline V gene encodes CDR1 ENHRY and CDR2 SYGVKD. The CDR3 sequence: CAISDSETGGYSNQPQHF. The CDR3 nucleotides are TGTGCCATCAGTGACTCCGAAACAGGGGGCTATAGCAATCAGCCCCAGCATTTT.

This chain joins TRBV7-2 and TRBJ1-6; unclear D gene. Germline V gene lookup returns CDR1 SGHTA and CDR2 FQGNSA. Trimming left V 1 base short and J 1 base short, with 11 bases between. The CDR3 has 17 amino acids. CDR3 sequence (DNA): TGTGCCAGCAGCTTAGGAGGCCAGTTGTCCTATAATTCACCCCTCCACTTT. It translates to CASSLGGQLSYNSPLHF.

This clonotype was found a few times. The rearrangement joins TRBV30 to TRBJ1-2; 9 bases line up with TRBD1. Trimming took 1 base from V and 5 from J; bases not matched to a gene: 14. The CDR3 loop spans 17 amino acids. The germline CDR1 and CDR2 sequences are GTSNPN and SVGIG (reference sequence). Here the CDR3 reads CAWSGGTGNPNRYGYTF. The CDR3 bases are TGTGCCTGGAGTGGGGGGACAGGGAATCCTAACCGGTATGGCTACACCTTC. The full variable domain, with the rest looked up from reference TRBV30 and TRBJ1-2, is SQTIHQWPATLVQPVGSPLSLECTVEGTSNPNLYWYRQAAGRGLQLLFYSVGIGQISSEVPQNLSASRPQDRQFILSSKKLLLSDSGFYLCAWSGGTGNPNRYGYTFGSGTRLTVV.

This clonotype came up many times. The genes are TRBV6-2 or TRBV6-3 and TRBJ2-1; 13 bases are a match to TRBD2. CDR3 size: 16 residues. Germline V lookup: CDR1 MNHEY, CDR2 SVGEGT. J was trimmed by 10 bases and V by 1 base; bases with no gene match: 7. The CDR3: CASSYCVTSGGCEQFF. CDR3 nucleotide sequence: TGTGCCAGCAGTTACTGTGTGACTAGCGGGGGGTGCGAGCAGTTCTTC.

CDR3: CATAYVRDNEQYF. The CDR3 coding sequence is TGTGCCACCGCTTATGTCAGGGATAACGAGCAGTACTTC. The gene calls are TRBV10-3 and TRBJ2-7; a possible D gene is TRBD1 (5 bases). The CDR3 has 13 amino acids. Germline V CDR1 and CDR2: ENHRY, SYGVKD. Trimming pared 10 bases from V and 5 bases from J, leaving 18 bases between.

The V call is TRBV7-7, the J call TRBJ2-6; the D is unclear. The CDR3 is 12 amino acids. The germline CDR1 and CDR2 sequences are SSHAT and FNYEAQ (reference sequence). In DNA form, the CDR3 reads TGTGGAACAGTCTCTGGGGCCAACGTCCTGACTTTC. As protein: CGTVSGANVLTF.

This clonotype was recorded at least ten times. V usage is TRBV19 and J usage is TRBJ2-1; D might be TRBD2 (6 bases). Per the germline V gene, CDR1 is LNHDA and CDR2 is SQIVND (reference sequence). The CDR3 has 14 residues. Trimming stripped 5 bases from V and 7 bases from J, with 15 bases between. CDR3 in DNA: TGTGCCAGTAGTCCCGGGACGGGGAGGAATGAGCAGTTCTTC. Protein: CASSPGTGRNEQFF.

This chain uses TRBV10-1 with TRBJ2-5; maybe TRBD1 (6 bases). CDR1 and CDR2 (germline): WNHNN, SYGVQD (reference sequence). V gave up 3 bases and J gave up 5 bases, with 13 bases separating them. This CDR3 has 14 amino acids. CDR3 amino acids: CASSDEVGAETQYF. In DNA, the CDR3 is TGCGCCAGCAGTGACGAGGTGGGGGCTGAGACCCAGTACTTC.

The chain is built from TRBV27 and TRBJ2-7; TRBD1 matches 9 bases. From germline, CDR1 is MNHEY and CDR2 SMNVEV (reference sequence). Trimming took 3 bases from V and 6 from J; bases not matched to a gene: 6. This CDR3 is 14 amino acids long. Here the CDR3 reads CASSFDRGLGEQYF. The CDR3 DNA is TGTGCCAGCAGTTTTGACAGGGGGTTGGGCGAGCAGTACTTC.

This clonotype was found many times. The chain couples TRBV28 to TRBJ1-2; D uncertain. The CDR3 covers 11 residues. V lost 4 bases, J lost 9 bases, and 9 bases lay in between. The germline gives CDR1 MDHEN, CDR2 SYDVKM. CDR3 nucleotides: TGTGCCAGCAGTTCCGGACTCCGCTACACCTTC. Encoded protein: CASSSGLRYTF.

This clonotype was counted at least ten times. The V gene is TRBV27, the J gene TRBJ1-1, with unresolved D. The CDR3 sequence is 11 residues long. Trimming cost V 8 bases and J 9 bases, with 13 bases left between them. Germline loops: CDR1 MNHEY, CDR2 SMNVEV (reference sequence). Here the CDR3 reads CASRSVNQAFF. For the CDR3, the DNA is TGTGCCAGCCGCTCTGTGAACCAAGCTTTCTTT.

The chain combines TRBV29-1 with TRBJ2-7; a weak D match, TRBD1 (6 bases). Germline CDR1 SQVTM, CDR2 ANQGSEA. The CDR3 extends over 16 amino acids. Between the trimmed V and J ends, which lost 1 base and 2 bases, there was a span of 18 bases. For the CDR3, the DNA is TGCAGCGTTGAAGGAATTGGGGTAGGGGGTACCTACGAGCAGTACTTC. It yields the protein CSVEGIGVGGTYEQYF.

The chain recombines TRBV2 with TRBJ1-5; D not certain. Trimming removed 7 bases from V and 1 base from J, with 11 bases in between. The germline V gene encodes CDR1 SNHLY and CDR2 FYNNEI. The CDR3 consists of 14 residues. The CDR3: CASKAGISNQPQHF. CDR3 bases: TGTGCCAGCAAGGCAGGAATAAGCAATCAGCCCCAGCATTTT.

The V gene is TRBV20-1, the J gene TRBJ1-6; the D gene is possibly TRBD1 (5 bases). The CDR3 totals 14 residues. Germline V gene sequence: CDR1 DFQATT, CDR2 SNEGSKA (reference sequence). Trimming pared 3 bases from V and 7 bases from J, leaving 13 bases between. DNA for the CDR3: TGCAGTGCTAGCCTTACTGAGGGGAATTCACCCCTCCACTTT. The encoded protein is CSASLTEGNSPLHF.

The chain couples TRBV2 to TRBJ2-1, with 9 bases aligning to TRBD1. CDR1 and CDR2 (germline): SNHLY, FYNNEI. This CDR3 is built from 14 residues. J gave up 5 bases and V 4 bases, and 3 bases lay outside the gene matches. The CDR3 coding sequence is TGTGCCAGCAGTGTACAGGGGGCCCACAATGAGCAGTTCTTC. Protein product: CASSVQGAHNEQFF.

This clonotype was detected ten times or more. The chain is built from TRBV5-1 and TRBJ2-5; 10 nucleotides line up with TRBD1. The CDR3 is made up of 14 amino acids. Trimming cost V 2 bases and J 3 bases; bases outside gene matches: 1. Germline CDR1 is SGHRS and CDR2 is YFSETQ. CDR3 amino acids: CASSFGQGEETQYF. CDR3 in DNA: TGCGCCAGCAGCTTCGGACAGGGGGAAGAGACCCAGTACTTC.